This TCR beta chain is from a study of OX40 agonist ivuxolimab in advanced cancers. Across the whole study: Partial responses occurred in Three dose-escalation patients, one with hepatocellular carcinoma and two with cutaneous melanoma.

The CDR3 runs to 14 residues. The ends lost 10 bases at V and 2 bases at J; junction bases unmatched: 6. CDR1 is MNHEY, CDR2 SVGAGI, per germline. Using immunoSEQ multiplex PCR, the repertoire was profiled, and TCRdb retains in-frame clones only, with some absent. The table includes just under 65,000 clones, roughly 88% detected once. The receptor was derived from an adult with an advanced solid tumor such as melanoma, head and neck, liver or kidney cancer. Sequencing was performed on CD4+ or CD8+ T cells sorted from blood, taken in a trial of the OX40 agonist ivuxolimab. V is TRBV6-5 and J is TRBJ2-2, with 8 nucleotides matching TRBD1. The CDR3 loop is CATKDRANTGELFF. For the CDR3, the DNA is TGTGCCACCAAGGACAGGGCCAACACCGGGGAGCTGTTTTTT.